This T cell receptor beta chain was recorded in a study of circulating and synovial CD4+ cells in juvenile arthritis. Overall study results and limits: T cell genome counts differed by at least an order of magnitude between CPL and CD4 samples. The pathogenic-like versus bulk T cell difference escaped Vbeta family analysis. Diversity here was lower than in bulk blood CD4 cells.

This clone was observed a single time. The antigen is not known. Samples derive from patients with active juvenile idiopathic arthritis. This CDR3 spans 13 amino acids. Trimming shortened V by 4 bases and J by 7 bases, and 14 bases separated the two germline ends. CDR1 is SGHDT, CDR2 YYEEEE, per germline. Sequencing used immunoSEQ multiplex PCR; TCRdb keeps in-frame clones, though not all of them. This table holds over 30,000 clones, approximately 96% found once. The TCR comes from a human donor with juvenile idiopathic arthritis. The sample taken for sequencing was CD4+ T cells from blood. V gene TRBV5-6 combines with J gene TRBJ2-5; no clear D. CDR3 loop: CASSEEEARTQYF. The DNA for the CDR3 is TGTGCCAGCAGCGAAGAGGAAGCGCGGACCCAGTACTTC.